Shown below are 20 T cell receptor beta chains from a single sample sequenced in a study of T cell repertoires in cytomegalovirus infection (dated 2019 in TCRdb). Sequenced on an Illumina HiSeq 1500. TCRdb reanalyzed the raw reads on its own, using fastp at Q25 for trimming and MiXCR for clone calling, and kept in-frame beta chains. Each entry is one CDR3 protein sequence, shown with its most common DNA and genes. Across this sample there are about 700,000 distinct CDR3 sequences, with roughly 30% seen only once. The top ten clonotypes cover 15% to 20% of the sample. The antigens for these receptors are not known. The sample's treatment or condition, from its label and the paper: in vitro stimulation with specific CMV peptide epitopes to enrich CMV-specific T cells. The specimen comprised cultured PBMCs, sampled from culture after CMV antigen stimulation. All receptors derive from a human donor in good health (CMV status not recorded). Some clones in this sample may be carry-over from other donors' samples.

This chain links TRBV7-2 with TRBJ1-5, with D possibly TRBD1 on 5 matching bases. CDR1 and CDR2 (germline): SGHTA, FQGNSA. Trimming cost V 5 bases and J 8 bases, with 13 bases left between them. The CDR3 contains 13 residues. CDR3 protein: CASSPRAEEPQHF. For the CDR3, the DNA is TGTGCCAGCAGCCCCAGGGCAGAGGAGCCCCAGCATTTT.

This clonotype appeared many times. The chain recombines TRBV7-2 with TRBJ2-3; maybe TRBD2 (6 bases). CDR3 length equals 15 residues. Germline V gene data show CDR1 as SGHTA and CDR2 as FQGNSA. V lost 4 bases, J lost 2 bases, and 13 bases lay in between. The CDR3 DNA follows: TGTGCCAGCAGCTCTCGGGGCGGGGACACAGATACGCAGTATTTT. Protein product: CASSSRGGDTDTQYF.

V is TRBV6-6 and J is TRBJ2-7; D not certain. Trimming took 4 bases from V and 0 from J, leaving 7 bases between them. CDR3 length: 13 amino acids. Germline CDR1 reads MNHNY; CDR2 reads SVGAGI (reference sequence). CDR3 in DNA: TGTGCCAGCAGTTCCCCAGCCTCCTACGAGCAGTACTTC. It is translated as CASSSPASYEQYF.

The V call is TRBV7-9, the J call TRBJ1-6; TRBD1 agrees at 12 bases. The CDR3 has 18 amino acids. J was trimmed by 10 bases and V by 3 bases; bases with no gene match: 13. Germline V gene data show CDR1 as SEHNR and CDR2 as FQNEAQ (reference sequence). For the CDR3, the DNA is TGTGCCAGCAGCTTTGACCCCGGGAGGGACAGGGGGCACTCACCCCTCCACTTT. This codes for CASSFDPGRDRGHSPLHF.

J is TRBJ2-1 and V is TRBV5-5; D perhaps matches TRBD1 (5 bases). Trimming removed 5 bases at V and 6 bases at J, with 18 bases between. The CDR3 has 15 residues. Germline V lookup: CDR1 SGHKS, CDR2 YYEKEE (reference sequence). The CDR3 reads CASSIGEAQGNEQFF. For the CDR3, the DNA is TGTGCCAGCAGTATTGGAGAGGCCCAGGGCAATGAGCAGTTCTTC.

This clonotype has a count of ten or more. The CDR3 here is CASRSRDREIYGYTF. CDR3 DNA sequence: TGTGCCAGCAGGAGCCGGGACAGGGAAATCTATGGCTACACCTTC. This chain joins TRBV7-2 and TRBJ1-2, with 9 bases aligning to TRBD1. Trimming cost V 6 bases and J 4 bases; bases outside gene matches: 9. Germline V gene data show CDR1 as SGHTA and CDR2 as FQGNSA. The CDR3 runs 15 residues.

This chain connects TRBV20-1 to TRBJ2-1; 8 nucleotides agree with TRBD2. This CDR3 comprises 14 residues. Trimming removed 5 bases from V and 9 bases from J; junction bases left unmatched: 12. Germline V lookup: CDR1 DFQATT, CDR2 SNEGSKA (reference sequence). The CDR3 nucleotides are TGCAGTGCTTTCGACTTAGCGGGGCTTTCTGAGCAGTTCTTC. Amino acid sequence: CSAFDLAGLSEQFF.

The V gene is TRBV6-1, the J gene TRBJ2-5; TRBD1 matches 8 bases. The CDR3 is 15 amino acids. Trimming removed 4 bases from V and 2 bases from J; junction bases left unmatched: 6. Germline CDR1 and CDR2: MNHNS and SASEGT. CDR3 nucleotide sequence: TGTGCCAGCAGTGGCCGGGACAGGCGACAAGAGACCCAGTACTTC. Protein product: CASSGRDRRQETQYF.

This clonotype has a handful of counts. The chain employs TRBV6-1 and TRBJ2-2, with no clear D. The CDR3 sequence is 15 residues long. V was clipped by 8 bases and J by 2 bases, with 15 bases between them. Per germline, CDR1 MNHNS and CDR2 SASEGT. DNA for the CDR3: TGTGCCAGCCCTCAAACACCTTTAAACACCGGGGAGCTGTTTTTT. Its translation: CASPQTPLNTGELFF.

The J gene is TRBJ2-7, the V gene TRBV6-5, with D possibly TRBD2 on 5 matching bases. V lost 5 bases and J 6 bases, leaving 14 bases between the germline ends. The CDR3 spans 13 residues. Per germline, CDR1 MNHEY and CDR2 SVGAGI. CDR3 DNA: TGTGCCAGCAGTACACCGGGATCTACCGAGCAGTACTTC. Translation: CASSTPGSTEQYF.

The V gene is TRBV19, the J gene TRBJ2-7; 7 bases map to TRBD1. Germline CDR1 LNHDA, CDR2 SQIVND (reference sequence). After removal of 5 bases from V and 6 bases from J, the junction contained 19 bases not matched to a gene. The CDR3 sequence is 17 residues long. In nucleotides, the CDR3 is TGTGCCAGTAGTCCTCAACAGGGGACAAGGCCCCGCGGCGAGCAGTACTTC. Amino acid sequence: CASSPQQGTRPRGEQYF. Complete variable domain (other parts from reference TRBV19 and TRBJ2-7): DGGITQSPKYLFRKEGQNVTLSCEQNLNHDAMYWYRQDPGQGLRLIYYSQIVNDFQKGDIAEGYSVSREKKESFPLTVTSAQKNPTAFYLCASSPQQGTRPRGEQYFGPGTRLTVT.

This clonotype was recorded once. The chain employs TRBV7-8 and TRBJ1-1; D ambiguous. The CDR3 extends over 13 amino acids. V was pared by 5 bases and J by 4 bases, with 11 bases between. Per the germline V gene, CDR1 is SGHVS and CDR2 is FQNEAQ. The CDR3 sequence is CASSRVMVTEAFF. The CDR3 DNA follows: TGTGCCAGCAGCCGAGTCATGGTCACTGAAGCTTTCTTT.

The chain is built from TRBV6-1 and TRBJ2-7; tentative D call: TRBD2 (5 bases). Per germline, CDR1 MNHNS and CDR2 SASEGT. The ends were cut back, 7 bases at V and 2 bases at J, with 24 bases in the middle. CDR3 length equals 17 residues. For the CDR3, the DNA is TGTGCCAGCACTCTAGCCTCGACTCTGCTTAGTCCCTACGAGCAGTACTTC. Translating gives CASTLASTLLSPYEQYF.

The chain couples TRBV12-3 or TRBV12-4 to TRBJ1-3, with unresolved D. The V and J ends lost 8 bases and 4 bases respectively, with 9 bases between them. CDR3 length: 12 residues. In DNA, the CDR3 is TGTGCCAGCCGAAATCTCGGAAACACCATATATTTT. Translation: CASRNLGNTIYF.

V usage is TRBV29-1 and J usage is TRBJ1-2; TRBD1 might be the D (6 bases). The CDR3 covers 13 residues. V shed 6 bases and J shed 3 bases, with 14 bases lying between them. CDR1 SQVTM and CDR2 ANQGSEA come from the germline V gene. Here the CDR3 DNA reads TGCAGCGTCGAATATCGGACAGACTATGGCTACACCTTC. This gives the protein CSVEYRTDYGYTF.

The chain has TRBV4-2 and TRBJ2-1; the D gene is possibly TRBD2 (6 bases). With 0 bases removed from V and 4 bases from J, the gap between germline ends came to 7 bases. The CDR3 is 14 residues long. Germline assignment: CDR1 LGHNA and CDR2 YNFKEQ. The CDR3 protein is CASSQDRGYNEQFF. The CDR3 region has the DNA TGTGCCAGCAGCCAAGATCGGGGGTACAATGAGCAGTTCTTC.

This clonotype was picked up a small number of times. This chain uses TRBV7-6 with TRBJ2-1, with D perhaps TRBD1 (6 bases). Deletions cut 4 bases from V and 7 bases from J, with 14 bases between. The CDR3 is made up of 14 amino acids. Looked up from germline, CDR1 is SGHVS and CDR2 is FNYEAQ. The CDR3 region has the DNA TGTGCCAGCAGCTGGGCAGGGGTAGTGAATGAGCAGTTCTTC. It is translated as CASSWAGVVNEQFF. Variable domain in full (rest from reference TRBV7-6 and TRBJ2-1): GAGVSQSPRYKVTKRGQDVALRCDPISGHVSLYWYRQALGQGPEFLTYFNYEAQQDKSGLPNDRFSAERPEGSISTLTIQRTEQRDSAMYRCASSWAGVVNEQFFGPGTRLTVL.

This clonotype was recorded many times. The chain uses TRBV7-8 and TRBJ2-5, with TRBD1 identical over 7 bases. The CDR3 spans 14 residues. Germline V gene data show CDR1 as SGHVS and CDR2 as FQNEAQ. After removal of 4 bases from V and 5 bases from J, the junction contained 7 bases not matched to a gene. The CDR3 spells CASSSTGYGETQYF. In DNA, the CDR3 is TGTGCCAGCAGCTCGACAGGGTATGGGGAGACCCAGTACTTC.

This clonotype occurred many times. The chain joins TRBV7-2 to TRBJ2-3; D call uncertain. V gave up 4 bases and J gave up 2 bases, with 13 bases separating them. CDR1 SGHTA and CDR2 FQGNSA come from the germline V gene. This CDR3 has 15 amino acids. Here the CDR3 reads CASSSSGRTTDTQYF. Here the CDR3 DNA reads TGTGCCAGCAGCTCGTCCGGAAGGACCACAGATACGCAGTATTTT.

This chain joins TRBV7-2 and TRBJ2-1; a possible D gene is TRBD2 (5 bases). The CDR3 is made up of 14 amino acids. V was trimmed by 1 base and J by 8 bases, leaving 12 bases between them. Germline V lookup: CDR1 SGHTA, CDR2 FQGNSA. CDR3 nucleotide sequence: TGTGCCAGCAGCTTAGGAGGGCCAACCGATGAGCAGTTCTTC. This encodes CASSLGGPTDEQFF.